What follows describes a single T cell receptor (beta chain). V lost 0 bases to trimming and J lost 8 bases, with 19 bases between them. The CDR3 consists of 16 residues. CDR1 MNHEY and CDR2 SVGEGT come from the germline V gene. The sample belongs to a study of T-cell memory formation after mild COVID-19. One entry per CDR3 protein, called by TCRdb with MiXCR from the 5' RACE reads. Among approximately 350,000 distinct CDR3 sequences listed, approximately 15% were seen once. The V gene is TRBV6-2 or TRBV6-3, the J gene TRBJ1-2; D call uncertain. This receptor was taken from a man between 18 and 29 years old who had mild COVID-19 (a few samples of this study predate the infection). Cell type and time point are not known. Sequenced material: PBMCs or a T cell subset sorted from them (not recorded which). CDR3 DNA: TGTGCCAGCAGTTACTCGGGAGCACTTGCTGCGCGGGGCTACACCTTC. This codes for CASSYSGALAARGYTF.